Listed below are T cell receptor beta chains from one sample, sequenced in a study of vaccination effects on CD4 cells after COVID-19. Libraries were prepared by immunoSEQ multiplex PCR; TCRdb keeps only in-frame clonotypes and omits some of them. The sample comprises 50,000 or so clones, roughly 79% of which are singletons, and more than 5% rests with the top ten. Their antigen targets remain unknown. The material sequenced was CD4+ T cells from PBMCs cultured with HCoV-OC43 spike peptides, taken before COVID-19 vaccination. The receptor source for this set is a human donor who received a COVID-19 vaccine. Each CDR3 is given with its conserved first and last residue. Each record gives: clone size, V gene, J gene, D gene, CDR3 DNA, CDR3 protein. The D gene is left open where the match is weak. Clone sizes are given selectively: once, few, many, or a class where the clone is expanded.

.	TRBV12-3/TRBV12-4	TRBJ1-2	TRBD1	TGTGCCAGCAGACCCGACAGGGCATATGGCTACACCTTC	CASRPDRAYGYTF
.	TRBV7-9	TRBJ1-5	.	TGTGCCAGCAGCCCCCCCAATCAGCCCCAGCATTTT	CASSPPNQPQHF
.	TRBV24-1	TRBJ2-5	.	TGTGCCACCAGTGATGCCCAGACAGTCGCGCAAGAGACCCAGTACTTC	CATSDAQTVAQETQYF
few	TRBV19	TRBJ1-4	TRBD1	TGTGCCAGTAGTATGGGGACAGGGAAGAGATCTAATGAAAAACTGTTTTTT	CASSMGTGKRSNEKLFF
.	TRBV6-1	TRBJ2-3	.	TGTGCCAGCAGTGAATCTATATACTTAAACGCAGATACGCAGTATTTT	CASSESIYLNADTQYF
few	TRBV10-1	TRBJ2-5	.	TGCGCCAGCAGTCGGGGCCCTCGGGAGACCCAGTACTTC	CASSRGPRETQYF
.	TRBV6-2/TRBV6-3	TRBJ2-2	TRBD2	TGTGCCAGCAGTTACTCAAGACTAGCGGGGGTGAACACCGGGGAGCTGTTTTTT	CASSYSRLAGVNTGELFF
.	TRBV4-2	TRBJ2-6	.	TGTGCCAGCAGCCAAGTTTTTTTGGGGTCTGGGGCCAACGTCCTGACTTTC	CASSQVFLGSGANVLTF
.	TRBV6-2/TRBV6-3	TRBJ1-2	.	TGTGCCAGCAGTCTACTGGACTATGGCTACACCTTC	CASSLLDYGYTF
.	TRBV3-1/TRBV3-2	TRBJ1-6	.	TGTGCCAGCAGCCACCGGACAGCACCCCTCCACTTT	CASSHRTAPLHF
.	TRBV5-1	TRBJ2-5	.	TGCGCCAGCAGCTTGGTTGTCCAAGAGACCCAGTACTTC	CASSLVVQETQYF
.	TRBV5-5	TRBJ2-1	TRBD1	TGTGCCAGCAGCCGGGACAGGGGGCTTAATGAGCAGTTCTTC	CASSRDRGLNEQFF
few	TRBV7-2	TRBJ1-1	.	TGTGCCAGCAGCTTAGCAGGGATCACTGAAGCTTTCTTT	CASSLAGITEAFF
.	TRBV9	TRBJ1-1	.	TGTGCCAGCAGCAGCGGCCCGGGGGGCACTGAAGCTTTCTTT	CASSSGPGGTEAFF
.	TRBV12-3/TRBV12-4	TRBJ1-5	.	TGTGCCAGCAGTTTTTTATTAAATCAGCCCCAGCATTTT	CASSFLLNQPQHF
.	TRBV4-3	TRBJ2-5	TRBD1	TGCGCCAGCAGCCAAAACCCCCACAGGGGGAATATTGGGACCCAGTACTTC	CASSQNPHRGNIGTQYF
.	TRBV19	TRBJ2-1	.	TGTGCCAGTAGTATTAGAGGCAATGAGCAGTTCTTC	CASSIRGNEQFF
few	TRBV5-6	TRBJ1-6	.	TGTGCCAGCAGCTTGGTGGCAGGGAGCTATTCACCCCTCCACTTT	CASSLVAGSYSPLHF
.	TRBV3-1/TRBV3-2	TRBJ2-5	.	TGTGCCAGCAGCCAAATTGGGTCTCCACAAGAGACCCAGTACTTC	CASSQIGSPQETQYF
.	TRBV5-1	TRBJ2-3	.	TGCGCCAGCAGACAGTTCCTGAGCACAGATACGCAGTATTTT	CASRQFLSTDTQYF
.	TRBV7-3	TRBJ2-6	.	TGTGCCAGCAGCTTAAAGGGCTCTGGGGCCAACGTCCTGACTTTC	CASSLKGSGANVLTF
.	TRBV5-1	TRBJ2-2	.	TGCGCCAGCAGCTTGCGCAACACCGGGGAGCTGTTTTTT	CASSLRNTGELFF
few	TRBV10-1	TRBJ2-2	.	TGCGCCAGCAGTGAGTCGGGCGCCTCCGGGGAGCTGTTTTTT	CASSESGASGELFF
.	TRBV30	TRBJ1-4	.	TGTGCCTGGAGTGAAAGGGCCAGGGGTAATGAAAAACTGTTTTTT	CAWSERARGNEKLFF
.	TRBV4-1	TRBJ1-4	.	TGCGCCAGCAGCCAAGATCGGGGCACTAATGAAAAACTGTTTTTT	CASSQDRGTNEKLFF
.	TRBV6-2/TRBV6-3	TRBJ2-5	.	TGTGCCAGCAGTTTAGGGAAGAGCCGAGAGACCCAGTACTTC	CASSLGKSRETQYF
once	TRBV25-1	TRBJ2-1	TRBD2	TGTGCCAGCAGTGCCCTTCGGGGAGGGAGCGATGAGCAGTTCTTC	CASSALRGGSDEQFF
.	TRBV5-4	TRBJ1-1	TRBD1	TGTGCCAGCAGCTTGGAAGGGGGCAGGGGCACTGAAGCTTTCTTT	CASSLEGGRGTEAFF
.	TRBV30	TRBJ1-6	TRBD1	TGTGCCTGGAGTCGAGACAGGGCAGGTTCACCCCTCCACTTT	CAWSRDRAGSPLHF
.	TRBV7-3	TRBJ2-1	TRBD2	TGTGCCAGCAGCTTAATGGGAGGGAGCTCCTACAATGAGCAGTTCTTC	CASSLMGGSSYNEQFF
.	TRBV5-1	TRBJ2-2	TRBD1	TGCGCCAGCAGCTTAACAGGGGTAGGCACCGGGGAGCTGTTTTTT	CASSLTGVGTGELFF
few	TRBV5-6	TRBJ2-5	.	TGTGCCAGCAGCTTGGTCGCGATTGCCTTCGAAGTTGAGACCCAGTACTTC	CASSLVAIAFEVETQYF
once	TRBV24-1	TRBJ1-5	.	TGTGCCACCAGTGCCTCTGGTAGGGTCCAGCCCCAGCATTTT	CATSASGRVQPQHF
.	TRBV5-1	TRBJ2-1	TRBD2	TGCGCCAGCAGCGTGCGACTAGCGGGGCCGGTATACAATGAGCAGTTCTTC	CASSVRLAGPVYNEQFF
.	TRBV6-5	TRBJ1-6	.	TGTGCCAGCAGCCCGACAGATCAGTATAATTCACCCCTCCACTTT	CASSPTDQYNSPLHF
few	TRBV12-3/TRBV12-4	TRBJ1-1	.	TGTGCCAGCAGTTCCCTCGATAACACTGAAGCTTTCTTT	CASSSLDNTEAFF
.	TRBV7-3	TRBJ2-2	.	TGTGCCAGCAGCGCCCCGGGGCTTAAGAGGGAGCTGTTTTTT	CASSAPGLKRELFF
.	TRBV20-1	TRBJ2-5	.	TGCAGTGCGCCGGAGGCGACCCAGTACTTC	CSAPEATQYF
.	TRBV14	TRBJ1-1	TRBD1	TGTGCCAGCAGCCAAGTAGTACAGGGGATTGCTTTCTTT	CASSQVVQGIAFF
.	TRBV5-6	TRBJ2-6	.	TGTGCCAGCAGCCCGGGCGGGACCTCTGGGGCCAACGTCCTGACTTTC	CASSPGGTSGANVLTF
.	TRBV9	TRBJ2-2	TRBD2	TGTGCCAGCAGCGTTAGCGGGGGAGTCACCGGGGAGCTGTTTTTT	CASSVSGGVTGELFF